Listed below are T cell receptor beta chains from one sample, sequenced in a study of T-cell memory formation after mild COVID-19. From the 5' RACE reads, TCRdb called clonotypes with MiXCR, one entry per CDR3 protein. The sample holds approximately 500,000 distinct CDR3 sequences, around a quarter seen once. Sequences were obtained from PBMCs or a T cell subset sorted from them (not recorded which). These receptors were collected from an adult woman who had mild COVID-19 (a few samples of this study predate the infection). Cell type and time point are not known. Each CDR3 is given without its conserved first and last residue. The order of the fields is J gene, V gene, CDR3 protein.

j_gene: TRBJ2-1; v_gene: TRBV4-2; CDR3aa: ASSQGLGLVYNEQF
j_gene: TRBJ2-1; v_gene: TRBV7-9; CDR3aa: ASSSTKTRSYNEQF
j_gene: TRBJ2-1; v_gene: TRBV20-1; CDR3aa: SARNFYGNPENYNEQF
j_gene: TRBJ1-5; v_gene: TRBV2; CDR3aa: ASRGTEPQH
j_gene: TRBJ1-5; v_gene: TRBV18; CDR3aa: ASSPERAGNQPQH
j_gene: TRBJ2-7; v_gene: TRBV7-3; CDR3aa: ASSLPGLEASEQY
j_gene: TRBJ2-3; v_gene: TRBV7-9; CDR3aa: ASRPLAGVGHGADTQY
j_gene: TRBJ2-3; v_gene: TRBV5-5; CDR3aa: ASSTIPGAGSTDTQY
j_gene: TRBJ2-7; v_gene: TRBV27; CDR3aa: ASSTSSGPSYEQY
j_gene: TRBJ2-7; v_gene: TRBV7-9; CDR3aa: ASSPAPGTGTREQY
j_gene: TRBJ2-4; v_gene: TRBV4-1; CDR3aa: ASSQGAGDIQY
j_gene: TRBJ1-6; v_gene: TRBV27; CDR3aa: ASSLLRGGNNSPLH
j_gene: TRBJ2-5; v_gene: TRBV24-1; CDR3aa: ATSSQGRLTQY
j_gene: TRBJ2-2; v_gene: TRBV10-3; CDR3aa: AITPGTVNTGELF
j_gene: TRBJ2-3; v_gene: TRBV11-2; CDR3aa: ASSPATTFPSTDTQY
j_gene: TRBJ1-5; v_gene: TRBV12-3/TRBV12-4; CDR3aa: ASSSKTHQPQH
j_gene: TRBJ2-7; v_gene: TRBV20-1; CDR3aa: SASAGTLPYEQY
j_gene: TRBJ1-5; v_gene: TRBV7-2; CDR3aa: ASSLSRPGGQPQH
j_gene: TRBJ2-6; v_gene: TRBV3-1; CDR3aa: ASDGPSGANVLT
j_gene: TRBJ2-6; v_gene: TRBV6-6; CDR3aa: AITGSSGANVLT
j_gene: TRBJ1-1; v_gene: TRBV19; CDR3aa: ASIDSMNTEAF
j_gene: TRBJ2-5; v_gene: TRBV5-1; CDR3aa: ASSLAGSQLQETQY
j_gene: TRBJ2-1; v_gene: TRBV7-8; CDR3aa: ASSRLGREVNEQF
j_gene: TRBJ2-4; v_gene: TRBV3-1; CDR3aa: ASSQDGLLAGSRNIQY
j_gene: TRBJ2-5; v_gene: TRBV6-1; CDR3aa: ASSEAKTLSRTQY
j_gene: TRBJ1-2; v_gene: TRBV10-3; CDR3aa: AISGTGTPYGYT
j_gene: TRBJ2-7; v_gene: TRBV18; CDR3aa: ASSPQTGGSSYEQY
j_gene: TRBJ2-1; v_gene: TRBV4-3; CDR3aa: ASSQDLLADNEQF
j_gene: TRBJ2-1; v_gene: TRBV19; CDR3aa: ASSIYGTGVSRSYNEQF
j_gene: TRBJ1-1; v_gene: TRBV9; CDR3aa: ASSVGFQGEATEAF
j_gene: TRBJ1-1; v_gene: TRBV6-5; CDR3aa: ASSPRPMGYTEAF
j_gene: TRBJ2-3; v_gene: TRBV10-3; CDR3aa: AISERGPGDTQY
j_gene: TRBJ2-7; v_gene: TRBV24-1; CDR3aa: ATSDATGASYEQY
j_gene: TRBJ2-7; v_gene: TRBV6-2/TRBV6-3; CDR3aa: ASVTGAPYEQY
j_gene: TRBJ1-1; v_gene: TRBV24-1; CDR3aa: ATSDFIGRSDTEAF
j_gene: TRBJ2-1; v_gene: TRBV7-9; CDR3aa: ASSPAFGRAYNEQF
j_gene: TRBJ2-1; v_gene: TRBV7-9; CDR3aa: AVTGELKF
j_gene: TRBJ2-5; v_gene: TRBV4-3; CDR3aa: ASSQVGSRETQY
j_gene: TRBJ2-1; v_gene: TRBV6-6; CDR3aa: ASSSYEQF
j_gene: TRBJ2-2; v_gene: TRBV7-2; CDR3aa: ASSLWVGELF
j_gene: TRBJ2-1; v_gene: TRBV9; CDR3aa: ASSLGAGTPGEGGEQF
j_gene: TRBJ2-1; v_gene: TRBV29-1; CDR3aa: SVEALAGGPNEQF
j_gene: TRBJ2-1; v_gene: TRBV6-5; CDR3aa: ASSYSSGRALEQF
j_gene: TRBJ2-3; v_gene: TRBV10-3; CDR3aa: AINEKIQGDTQY